This TCR beta chain was sequenced in a study of early T cells in non-severe SARS-CoV-2 infection. Study information: Whole-blood bulk RNA, unsorted, was sequenced, and chains were unpaired. Study-wide points: Matching with VDJdb favored anti-spike CD8 responses (missing private and CD4 specificities).

Unique molecular identifiers were attached to individual cDNA molecules. TCRdb itself ran the 5' RACE reads through MiXCR, one entry per CDR3 protein. The data show about 60,000 distinct CDR3 sequences, with around 14% seen just once and more than 8% held by the top ten. This clonotype showed up many times. Its antigen is currently unknown. The V and J ends lost 2 bases and 4 bases respectively, with 12 bases between them. Germline CDR1 is SNHLY and CDR2 is FYNNEI. The CDR3 covers 15 residues. The J gene is TRBJ2-1, the V gene TRBV2; D unresolved. This sequence originates from an adult who was a healthcare worker with PCR-confirmed SARS-CoV-2 infection or an uninfected control (not recorded which). The material sequenced was whole blood, taken at baseline. The CDR3 is CASSENAAIYNEQFF. CDR3 bases: TGTGCCAGCAGTGAAAACGCAGCTATATACAATGAGCAGTTCTTC.